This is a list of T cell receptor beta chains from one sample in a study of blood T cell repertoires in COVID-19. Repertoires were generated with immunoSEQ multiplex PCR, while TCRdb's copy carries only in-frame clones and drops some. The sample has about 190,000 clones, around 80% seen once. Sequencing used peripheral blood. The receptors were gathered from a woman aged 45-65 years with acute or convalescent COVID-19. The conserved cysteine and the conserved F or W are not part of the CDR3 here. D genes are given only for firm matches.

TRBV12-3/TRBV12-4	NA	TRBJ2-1	ASSGLHNEQF
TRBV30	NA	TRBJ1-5	AWSVADRGGHQPQH
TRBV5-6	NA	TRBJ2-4	ASSDSTRAKNIQY
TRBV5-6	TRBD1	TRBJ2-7	ASSLARDRGTYEQY
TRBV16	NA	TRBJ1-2	ASSHLQRVNYGYT
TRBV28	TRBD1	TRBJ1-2	ASSLSSLYGQGLTGYT
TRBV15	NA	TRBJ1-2	ATSRVTGNNYGYT
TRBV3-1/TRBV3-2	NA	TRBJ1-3	ASSPWGGSGNTIY
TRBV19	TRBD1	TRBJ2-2	ASRPGQGRTGELF
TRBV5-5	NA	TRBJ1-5	ASSLHTKQPQH
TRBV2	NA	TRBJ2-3	ASSEGNRADTQY
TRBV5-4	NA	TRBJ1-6	ASSLASSGQLNSPLH
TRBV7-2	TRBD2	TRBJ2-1	ASPKEAGAKYNEQF
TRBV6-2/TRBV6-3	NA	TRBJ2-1	ASSVWTADNEQF
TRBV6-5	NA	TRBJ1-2	ASFLAGDRGYT
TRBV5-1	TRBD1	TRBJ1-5	ASSGGQGQPQH
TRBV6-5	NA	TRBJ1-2	ASSIEQGGYGYT
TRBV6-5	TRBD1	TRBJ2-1	ASTPRTGAYNEQF
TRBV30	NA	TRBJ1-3	AWSVLTGGLFSGNTIY
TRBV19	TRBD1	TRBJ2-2	ASSTQGPGELF
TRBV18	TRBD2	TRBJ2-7	ASLSGLAYEQY
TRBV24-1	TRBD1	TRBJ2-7	ATSDAGTGKQY
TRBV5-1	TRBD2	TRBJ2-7	ASSSIGGGPYEQY
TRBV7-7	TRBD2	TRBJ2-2	ASSLAGGAANTGELF
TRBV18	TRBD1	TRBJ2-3	ASSRTGSVKSTDTQY
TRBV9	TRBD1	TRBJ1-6	ASSVRTGNSPLH
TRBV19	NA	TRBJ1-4	ATKDSPTNEKLF
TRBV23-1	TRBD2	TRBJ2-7	ASSPPRTSGAPYEQY
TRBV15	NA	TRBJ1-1	ATSGETSLNTEAF
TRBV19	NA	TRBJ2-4	ASSIGGLAKNIQY
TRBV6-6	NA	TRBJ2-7	ASSPRTGTGTYEQY
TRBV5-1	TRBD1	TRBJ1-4	ASSQGTGDNEKLF
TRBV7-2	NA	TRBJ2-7	ASSSIPRGEQY
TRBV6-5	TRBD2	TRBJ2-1	ASRIAGGPNNEQF
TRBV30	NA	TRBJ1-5	AWSTITRGSNQPQH
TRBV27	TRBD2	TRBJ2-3	ASSPILAGGLRRTDTQY
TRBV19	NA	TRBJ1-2	ASRSPVHYGYT
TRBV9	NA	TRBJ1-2	ASSVGGPGVNGYT
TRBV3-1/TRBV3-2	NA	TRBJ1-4	ASSPRTTTNEKLF
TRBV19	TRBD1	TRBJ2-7	ASSSTGAYEQY
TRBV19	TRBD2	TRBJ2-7	ASSIGGGTDSYEQY
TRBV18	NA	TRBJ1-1	ASSLSGQPTGAF
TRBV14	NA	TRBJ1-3	ASSQRGNTVNTIY
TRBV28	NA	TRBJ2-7	ASRPGPPGDEQY
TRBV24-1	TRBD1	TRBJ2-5	ATSPGGKQETQY
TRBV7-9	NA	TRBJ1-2	ASSLDSNYGYT
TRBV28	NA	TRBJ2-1	ASSLQGPGNEQF
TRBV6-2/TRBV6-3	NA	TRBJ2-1	ASSSSGKGVSEQF
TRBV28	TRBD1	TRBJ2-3	ASSLGQGAQSTDTQY
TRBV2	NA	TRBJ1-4	ASSLWLATNEKLF
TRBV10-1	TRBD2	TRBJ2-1	ASSESTGGLEQF
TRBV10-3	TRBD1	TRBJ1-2	AINDRGLGYT
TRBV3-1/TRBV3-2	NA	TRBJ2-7	ASSQVKGVEY
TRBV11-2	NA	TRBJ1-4	ASALRGPTNEKLF
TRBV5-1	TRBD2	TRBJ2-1	ASSSSGASSYNEQF
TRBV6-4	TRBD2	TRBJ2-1	ASSEGTSPYNEQF
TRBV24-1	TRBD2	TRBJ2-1	ATSESISGVNEQF
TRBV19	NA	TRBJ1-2	ASRRTGDPNYGYT
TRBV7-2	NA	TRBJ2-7	ASSPQNAGYEQY
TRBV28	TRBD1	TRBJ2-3	ASRDPGQSTDTQY